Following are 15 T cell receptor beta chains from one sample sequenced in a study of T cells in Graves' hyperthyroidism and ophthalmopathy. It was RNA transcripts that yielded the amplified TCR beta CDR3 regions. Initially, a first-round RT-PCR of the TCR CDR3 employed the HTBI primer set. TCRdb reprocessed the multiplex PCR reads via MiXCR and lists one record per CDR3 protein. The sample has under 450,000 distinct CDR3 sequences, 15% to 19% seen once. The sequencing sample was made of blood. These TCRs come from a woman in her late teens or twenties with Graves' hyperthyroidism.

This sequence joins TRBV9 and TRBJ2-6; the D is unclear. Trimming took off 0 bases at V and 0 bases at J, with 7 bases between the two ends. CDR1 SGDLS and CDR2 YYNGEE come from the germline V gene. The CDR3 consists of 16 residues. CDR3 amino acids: CASSVAPSSGANVLTF. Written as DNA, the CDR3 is TGTGCCAGCAGCGTAGCCCCTAGCTCTGGGGCCAACGTCCTGACTTTC. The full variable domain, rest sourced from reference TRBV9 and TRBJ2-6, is DSGVTQTPKHLITATGQRVTLRCSPRSGDLSVYWYQQSLDQGLQFLIQYYNGEERAKGNILERFSAQQFPDLHSELNLSSLELGDSALYFCASSVAPSSGANVLTFGAGSRLTVL.

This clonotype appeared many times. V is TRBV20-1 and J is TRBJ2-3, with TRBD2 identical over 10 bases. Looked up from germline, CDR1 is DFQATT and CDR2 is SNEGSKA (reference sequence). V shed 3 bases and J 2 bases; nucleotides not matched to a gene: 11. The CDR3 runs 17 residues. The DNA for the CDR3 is TGCAGTGCTAGTGGCCTAGCGGGGGTCCCCCTCACAGATACGCAGTATTTT. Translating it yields CSASGLAGVPLTDTQYF.

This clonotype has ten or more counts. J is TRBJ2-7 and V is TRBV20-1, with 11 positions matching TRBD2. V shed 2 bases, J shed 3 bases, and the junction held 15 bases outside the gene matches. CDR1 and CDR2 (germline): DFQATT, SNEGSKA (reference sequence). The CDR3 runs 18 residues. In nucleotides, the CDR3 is TGCAGTGCTAGACTAAGGGGGCTTCCTAGCGGGGGGTACTACGAGCAGTACTTC. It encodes CSARLRGLPSGGYYEQYF.

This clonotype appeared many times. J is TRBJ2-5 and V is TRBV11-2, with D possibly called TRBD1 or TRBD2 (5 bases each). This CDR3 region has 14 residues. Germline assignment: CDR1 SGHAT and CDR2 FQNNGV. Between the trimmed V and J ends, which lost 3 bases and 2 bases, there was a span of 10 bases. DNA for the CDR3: TGTGCCAGCAGCTTCGGGACGGTACAAGAGACCCAGTACTTC. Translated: CASSFGTVQETQYF.

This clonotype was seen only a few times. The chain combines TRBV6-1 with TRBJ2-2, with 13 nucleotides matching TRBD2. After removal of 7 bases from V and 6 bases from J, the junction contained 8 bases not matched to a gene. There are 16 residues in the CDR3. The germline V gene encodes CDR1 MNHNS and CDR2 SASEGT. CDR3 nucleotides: TGTGCCAGCAATGATCTGGGACTAGCGGGACCCGGGGAGCTGTTTTTT. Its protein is CASNDLGLAGPGELFF.

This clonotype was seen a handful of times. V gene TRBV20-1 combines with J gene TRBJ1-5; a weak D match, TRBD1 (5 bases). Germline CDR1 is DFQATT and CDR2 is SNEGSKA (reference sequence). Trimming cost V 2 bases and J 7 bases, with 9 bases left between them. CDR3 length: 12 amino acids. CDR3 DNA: TGCAGTGCTAGATACGGGGCCCAGCCCCAGCATTTT. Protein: CSARYGAQPQHF.

In DNA, the CDR3 is TGCAGTGCTAGAGCCGGGACAGGGGAAAACAATCAGCCCCAGCATTTT. Encoded protein: CSARAGTGENNQPQHF. The chain uses TRBV20-1 and TRBJ1-5; 10 positions agree with TRBD1. The CDR3 is made up of 16 amino acids. V gave up 1 base and J gave up 3 bases; unmatched junction bases: 6. The germline V gene has CDR1 DFQATT and CDR2 SNEGSKA (reference sequence).

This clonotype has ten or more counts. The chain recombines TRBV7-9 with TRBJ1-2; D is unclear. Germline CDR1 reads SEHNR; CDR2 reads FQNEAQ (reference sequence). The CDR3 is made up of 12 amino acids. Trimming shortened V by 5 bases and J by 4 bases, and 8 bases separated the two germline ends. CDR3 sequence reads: CASSLDPYGYTF. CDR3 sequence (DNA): TGTGCCAGCAGCCTCGACCCCTATGGCTACACCTTC.

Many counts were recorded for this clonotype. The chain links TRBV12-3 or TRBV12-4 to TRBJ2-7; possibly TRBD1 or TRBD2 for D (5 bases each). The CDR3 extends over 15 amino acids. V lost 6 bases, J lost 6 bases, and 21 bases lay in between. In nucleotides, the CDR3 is TGTGCCAGCAGCCTAGATAGGGCCAGGGCGGGCGAGCAGTACTTC. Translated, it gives CASSLDRARAGEQYF.

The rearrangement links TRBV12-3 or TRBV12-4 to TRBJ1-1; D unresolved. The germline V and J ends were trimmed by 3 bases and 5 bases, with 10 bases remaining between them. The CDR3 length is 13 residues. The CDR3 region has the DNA TGTGCCAGCAGTTTCTGGGGAAGAACTGAAGCTTTCTTT. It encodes CASSFWGRTEAFF.

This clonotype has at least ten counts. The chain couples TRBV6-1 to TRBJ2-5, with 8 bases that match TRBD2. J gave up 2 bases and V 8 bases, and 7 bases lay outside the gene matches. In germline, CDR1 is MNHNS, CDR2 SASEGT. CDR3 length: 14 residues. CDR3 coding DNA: TGTGCCAGCTTAAGAGGACTAGCTCAAGAGACCCAGTACTTC. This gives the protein CASLRGLAQETQYF.

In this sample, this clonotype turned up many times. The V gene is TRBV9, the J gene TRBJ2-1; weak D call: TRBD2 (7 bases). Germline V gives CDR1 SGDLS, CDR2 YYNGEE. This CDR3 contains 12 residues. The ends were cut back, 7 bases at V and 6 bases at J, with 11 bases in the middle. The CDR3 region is CASGGAGNEQFF. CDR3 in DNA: TGTGCCAGCGGGGGGGCTGGCAATGAGCAGTTCTTC.

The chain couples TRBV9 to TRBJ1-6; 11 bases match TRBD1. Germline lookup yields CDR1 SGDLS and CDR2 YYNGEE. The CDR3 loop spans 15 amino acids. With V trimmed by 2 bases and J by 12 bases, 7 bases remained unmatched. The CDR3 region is CASSVDRGLFLPLHF. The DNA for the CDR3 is TGTGCCAGCAGCGTGGACAGGGGGCTTTTTTTACCCCTCCACTTT.

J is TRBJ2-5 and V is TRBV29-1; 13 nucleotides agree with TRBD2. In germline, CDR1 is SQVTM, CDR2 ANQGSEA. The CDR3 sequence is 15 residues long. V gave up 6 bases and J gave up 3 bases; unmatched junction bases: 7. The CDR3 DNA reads TGCAGCGTCCGGACCGGGACTAGCGGGAAAGAGACCCAGTACTTC. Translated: CSVRTGTSGKETQYF.

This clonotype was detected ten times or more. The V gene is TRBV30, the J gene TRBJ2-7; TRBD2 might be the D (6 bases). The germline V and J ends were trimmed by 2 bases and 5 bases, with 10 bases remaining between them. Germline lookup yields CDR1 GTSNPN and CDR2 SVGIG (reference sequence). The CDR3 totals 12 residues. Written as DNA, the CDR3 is TGTGCCTGGAGTACGGGGGAGGACGAGCAGTACTTC. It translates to CAWSTGEDEQYF.